The T cell receptor (beta chain) under discussion was sequenced for a study of identical twins (dated by TCRdb to the mid-2010s). Study-level background: The study deep-sequenced TCR alpha and beta repertoires from monozygotic twins, unrelated adults of various ages and cord blood to test whether fetal clonotypes persist. To rule out contamination, the twin experiments were replicated at different times with different library preparation protocols.

Every donor in the study was a healthy Caucasian. The twin cohort comprised three pairs of female monozygotic twins, all aged about 18 to 29 years. Positive isolation kits from Invitrogen were used to isolate CD4+ and CD8+ T cell populations. This clonotype came up once. Its antigen is not yet known. No per-base quality is available; no much larger clone lies one base away. One read amounts to weak evidence. What the study reported, not specific to this receptor: Abundant cord blood beta clonotypes had fewer insertions, young adult naive repertoires showed a similar but weaker trend, and memory repertoires showed no such trend. A weaker excess of twin sharing was found in beta out-of-frame sequences because the signal-to-noise ratio was lowered by fewer shared sequences. Because the same donors could not be followed over many years, the conclusions depended on cross-sectional statistical analysis. Recombination models systematically underestimated out-of-frame TCR alpha sharing in monozygotic twins but agreed with sharing between unrelated individuals. Zero-insertion analyses could be partly confounded by invariant T cells such as MAIT and iNKT, though diverse VJ usage argued against such confounding for most clonotypes. Out-of-frame TCR alpha sequences shared between twins showed an excess of low generation-probability sequences compared with coincidental sharing between unrelated individuals.

Libraries were made using 5' RACE. TCRdb shows the sequencer as Illumina HiSeq 2000. A universal primer binding site was introduced by template switching, and a unique molecular identifier was present in the final cDNA, enabling accurate counting of TCR cDNA molecules. Specific primers in the conserved constant-segment region were used to synthesize first-strand cDNA for the TCR alpha and beta chains. To control for contamination, every cDNA library was double barcoded, receiving both a SMART-Mk sample barcode and Illumina barcodes. Two successive PCR steps introduced TruSeq adapter sequences along with Illumina sample barcodes. Sequencing of the TCR alpha and beta cDNA libraries was done on the Illumina HiSeq platform using custom primers. Turning to the authors' computational methods: Unique molecular identifiers were extracted from raw reads with MiGEC, and CDR3 positions were determined with MiXCR. For each individual, recombination models were inferred using an EM algorithm with the repgenHMM and IGoR tools. Shared clonotypes were analyzed with the tcR package in R, and sharing was normalized by the product of cloneset sizes. To study raw recombination free of thymic and clonal selection effects, out-of-frame nonproductive sequences were analyzed. TCRdb trimmed public reads at Q25 via fastp, called clones via MiXCR and kept in-frame beta chains. One record per CDR3 amino acid sequence lists the most common genes and DNA. These V and J calls rely on TCRdb rather than the paper's analysis. In all, the sample holds under 300,000 distinct CDR3 sequences, and about 9% of those were seen once. The ten largest make up 2.5% to 3.5% of the sample.

From the cysteine through the phenylalanine, the CDR3 covers 13 amino acids. Only the CDR3 DNA is retained, 39 bases long and in frame from the first base. Per the germline V gene (reference sequence), DFQATT is the CDR1 and SNEGSKA is the CDR2. The trim is 4 bases for V and 0 bases for J, with a gap of 10 bases between the germline ends. These same data were also listed under a study on yellow fever vaccine responses in identical twins. Drawing on the second study: According to the authors, the vaccine-induced T cell response in identical twins seemed to be partly convergent and partly specific to each individual. In the study, vaccine-responding T cell clones were precisely tracked in identical twins.

The chain employs TRBV20-1 and TRBJ2-7, with TRBD1 tentatively as D gene (6 bases match). This clonotype originated in a woman aged 18-35 years in good health. The sequencing input was CD8+ T cells sorted from blood. The CDR3 loop reads CSAKQGFSYEQYF. In nucleotide form, the sequence is TGCAGTGCTAAACAGGGCTTCTCCTACGAGCAGTACTTC.